The present entry profiles one T cell receptor beta chain with its context. As for time point: time of PML onset. After about 15 to 56 months on natalizumab, the natalizumab-treated patients developed PML. The germline gives CDR1 MGHRA, CDR2 YSYEKL. The V segment lost 3 bases and the J segment 8 bases; nucleotides outside the gene matches: 9. This CDR3 spans 16 amino acids. The source of the sample is a study of multiple sclerosis patients with progressive multifocal leukoencephalopathy. Data came from immunoSEQ multiplex PCR; TCRdb stores just in-frame clones and leaves some out. The table includes roughly 34,000 clones, roughly 87% detected once.

This receptor was obtained from a human donor with progressive multifocal leukoencephalopathy. The J gene is TRBJ2-1, the V gene TRBV4-1; 11 bases map to TRBD2. This material consisted of PBMCs, taken from a patient treated with natalizumab. The CDR3 here is CASSHPTSGTSDEQFF. DNA of the CDR3: TGCGCCAGCAGCCACCCGACTAGCGGGACGAGTGATGAGCAGTTCTTC.